This is a list of T cell receptor beta chains from one sample in a study of blood T cell repertoires in COVID-19. The data were produced by immunoSEQ multiplex PCR, yet TCRdb's version contains in-frame clones alone and is incomplete. The table records approximately 390,000 clones, 90% of them present only once. The sample comprised peripheral blood. The receptor set was obtained from a man between 18 and 35 years old with active or convalescent COVID-19. CDR3s include the opening cysteine and the closing phenylalanine or tryptophan.

>TRBJ2-1|TRBV5-1
CASRVGSAEQFF
>TRBJ1-1|TRBV5-1
CASRVGGGQGYTEAFF
>TRBJ2-2|TRBV18
CASSLTGRESTGELFF
>TRBJ1-1|TRBV19
CASSTPLNTEAFF
>TRBJ1-1|TRBV7-3
CASSSGQHTEAFF
>TRBJ1-1|TRBV10-3
CAISGAKTGEAFF
>TRBJ2-2|TRBV2
CASSGTGATGELFF
>TRBJ2-2|TRBV10-3
CAISESTGRTGELFF
>TRBJ2-7|TRBV10-1
CATLRRQGHTYEQYF
>TRBJ2-7|TRBV5-1
CASSLRVAEPYEQYF
>TRBJ2-7|TRBV6-2/TRBV6-3
CASSSRTGGSLYEQYF
>TRBJ2-7|TRBV5-1
CASSLLAAGPYEQYF
>TRBJ1-6|TRBV7-6
CASSGLGGSALHF
>TRBJ1-1|TRBV29-1
CSVPWGRVWNTEAFF
>TRBJ2-7|TRBV29-1
CSVLASGTSTYEQYF
>TRBJ1-2|TRBV28
CASFDREVYGYTF
>TRBJ2-1|TRBV13
CASSTVVAGILFF
>TRBJ1-2|TRBV25-1
CATKEEADYGYTF